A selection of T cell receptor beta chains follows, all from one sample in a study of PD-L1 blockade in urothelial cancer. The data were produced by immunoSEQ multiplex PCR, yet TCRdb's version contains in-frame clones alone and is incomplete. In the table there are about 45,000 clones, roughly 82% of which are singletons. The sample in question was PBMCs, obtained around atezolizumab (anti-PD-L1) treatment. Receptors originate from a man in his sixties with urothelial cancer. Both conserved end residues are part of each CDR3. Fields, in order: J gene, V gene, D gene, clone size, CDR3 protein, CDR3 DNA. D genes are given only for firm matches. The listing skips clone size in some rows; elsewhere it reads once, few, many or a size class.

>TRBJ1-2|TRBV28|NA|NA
CASSLILALGLHGYTF
TGTGCCAGCAGTTTAATATTGGCCTTGGGCTTGCATGGCTACACCTTC
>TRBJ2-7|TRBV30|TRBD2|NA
CAWRVRLSGSVHEQYF
TGTGCCTGGAGAGTCCGGTTAAGCGGGAGTGTCCACGAGCAGTACTTC
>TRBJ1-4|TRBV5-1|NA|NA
CASSFTGANEKLFF
TGCGCCAGCAGCTTCACAGGCGCCAATGAAAAACTGTTTTTT
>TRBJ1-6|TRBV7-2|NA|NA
CASSPAGYYNSPLHF
TGTGCCAGCAGCCCGGCGGGATACTATAATTCACCCCTCCACTTT
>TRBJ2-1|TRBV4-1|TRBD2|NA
CASSQEGLVRHNEQFF
TGCGCCAGCAGCCAGGAGGGACTAGTAAGACACAATGAGCAGTTCTTC
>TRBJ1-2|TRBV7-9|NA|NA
CASSFSDRLSYGYTF
TGTGCCAGCAGCTTCTCGGACAGATTATCGTATGGCTACACCTTC
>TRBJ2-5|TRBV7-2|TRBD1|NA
CASSSGQAVVETQYF
TGTGCCAGCAGCTCGGGACAGGCGGTGGTGGAGACCCAGTACTTC
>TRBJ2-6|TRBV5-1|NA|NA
CASSLGREPGANVLTF
TGCGCCAGCAGCTTGGGTCGGGAACCTGGGGCCAACGTCCTGACTTTC
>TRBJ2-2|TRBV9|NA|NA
CASSVGLTNTGELFF
TGTGCCAGCAGCGTAGGACTGACGAACACCGGGGAGCTGTTTTTT
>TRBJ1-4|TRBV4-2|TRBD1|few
CASSQSGQGLNLF
TGTGCCAGCAGCCAGTCGGGACAGGGTTTAAACCTTTTT
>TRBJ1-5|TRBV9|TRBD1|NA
CASSAGTEYSNQPQHF
TGTGCCAGCAGCGCCGGGACAGAGTATAGCAATCAGCCCCAGCATTTT
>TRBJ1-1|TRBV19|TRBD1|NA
CASTWGRGATEAFF
TGTGCCAGTACTTGGGGCAGGGGGGCCACTGAAGCTTTCTTT
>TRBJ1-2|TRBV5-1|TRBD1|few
CASSTGTGYGYTF
TGCGCCAGCAGCACCGGGACAGGGTATGGCTACACCTTC
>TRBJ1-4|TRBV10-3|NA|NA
CAIRGGTEEKLFF
TGTGCCATCAGGGGCGGGACTGAAGAAAAACTGTTTTTT
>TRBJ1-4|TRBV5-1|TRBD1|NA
CASSPGQGAEKLFF
TGCGCCAGCAGCCCCGGACAGGGGGCCGAAAAACTGTTTTTT
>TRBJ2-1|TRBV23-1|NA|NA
CASSQELGSSYNEQFF
TGCGCCAGCAGTCAAGAACTGGGGAGCTCCTACAATGAGCAGTTCTTC
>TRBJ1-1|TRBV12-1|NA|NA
CARHKQGRQNTEAFF
TGTGCCAGACACAAACAGGGCAGGCAGAACACTGAAGCTTTCTTT
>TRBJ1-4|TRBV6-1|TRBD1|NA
CASSDRTGRSEKLFF
TGTGCCAGCAGTGACCGGACAGGGAGAAGTGAAAAACTGTTTTTT
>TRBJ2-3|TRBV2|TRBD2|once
CASSPTSGASTQYF
TGTGCCAGCAGCCCAACTAGCGGGGCCTCAACGCAGTATTTT
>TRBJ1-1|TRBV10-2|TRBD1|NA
CASSENPGGGRTEAFF
TGCGCCAGCAGTGAAAACCCAGGGGGCGGACGGACTGAAGCTTTCTTT
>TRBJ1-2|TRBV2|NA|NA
CASNLEVDIPLGGYTF
TGTGCCAGCAACTTGGAAGTGGACATCCCTCTTGGTGGCTACACCTTC
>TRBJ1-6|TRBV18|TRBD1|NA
CASSPEEEQGANSPLHF
TGTGCCAGCTCACCCGAAGAAGAACAGGGGGCAAATTCACCCCTCCACTTT
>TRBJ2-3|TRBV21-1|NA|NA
CASSKETDTDTQYF
TGTGCCAGCAGCAAAGAAACAGACACAGATACGCAGTATTTT
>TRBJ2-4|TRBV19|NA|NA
CASSMTGLAKNIQYF
TGTGCCAGTAGTATGACAGGACTAGCCAAAAACATTCAGTACTTC
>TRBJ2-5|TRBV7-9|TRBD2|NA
CASSLGGGETQYF
TGTGCCAGCAGCTTAGGGGGGGGAGAGACCCAGTACTTC
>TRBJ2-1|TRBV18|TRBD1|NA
CASSPGQGSNEQFF
TGTGCCAGCTCACCTGGACAGGGAAGCAATGAGCAGTTCTTC
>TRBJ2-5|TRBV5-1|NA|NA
CASSSSQETQYF
TGCGCCAGCAGCTCGTCCCAAGAGACCCAGTACTTC
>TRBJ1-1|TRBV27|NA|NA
CASRSGRWITEAFF
TGTGCCAGCAGGTCAGGGAGGTGGATCACTGAAGCTTTCTTT
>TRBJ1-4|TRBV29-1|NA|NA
CSVGGYEKLFF
TGCAGCGTCGGGGGGTATGAAAAACTGTTTTTT
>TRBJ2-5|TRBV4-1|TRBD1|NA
CASSQDPRGTDQETQYF
TGCGCCAGCAGCCAAGATCCCAGAGGGACAGATCAAGAGACCCAGTACTTC
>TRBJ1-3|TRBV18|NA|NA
CASSLPTGLSGNTIYF
TGTGCCAGCTCACTTCCGACAGGCCTCTCTGGAAACACCATATATTTT
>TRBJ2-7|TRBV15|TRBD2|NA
CATSRELRGVYEQYF
TGTGCCACCAGCAGAGAACTCCGGGGGGTGTACGAGCAGTACTTC
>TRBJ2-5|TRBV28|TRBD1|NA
CASSLDRGKETQYF
TGTGCCAGCAGTTTAGACAGGGGAAAAGAGACCCAGTACTTC
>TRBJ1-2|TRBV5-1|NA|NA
CASSLGEGYGYTF
TGCGCCAGCAGCTTGGGGGAGGGCTATGGCTACACCTTC
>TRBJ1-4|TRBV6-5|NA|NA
CASSYLIGQHEKLFF
TGTGCCAGCAGTTACTTGATCGGACAGCACGAAAAACTGTTTTTT
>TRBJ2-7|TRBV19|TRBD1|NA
CASIGRGNEQYF
TGTGCCAGCATAGGCAGGGGGAACGAGCAGTACTTC
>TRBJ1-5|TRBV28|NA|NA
CASRPGSIDNQPQHF
TGTGCCAGCAGACCGGGGTCCATTGACAATCAGCCCCAGCATTTT